A single T cell receptor beta chain is shown here with its context. The target antigen is unknown. These data belong to a study of STAT3 mutations in large granular lymphocyte leukemia. Findings and caveats of the study: Every T-cell large granular lymphocyte leukemia patient had at least one immunodominant TCR beta clonotype.

The data were produced by immunoSEQ multiplex PCR, yet TCRdb's version contains in-frame clones alone and is incomplete. This sample has over 9,000 clones, with 92% found just once. Germline-derived CDR1 and CDR2 are MDHEN and SYDVKM. The CDR3 has 17 amino acids. The ends lost 6 bases at V and 7 bases at J; junction bases unmatched: 17. The origin of this receptor is a man between 60 and 70 years old with T-cell large granular lymphocyte leukemia. Some clones in this sample may be carry-over from other donors' samples. Sequenced material: peripheral blood mononuclear cells. The chain recombines TRBV28 with TRBJ2-1, with TRBD2 matching 8 bases. This chain's CDR3 is CASRLLLGREEGNEQFF. The CDR3, as DNA: TGTGCCAGCAGATTACTTCTAGGGCGGGAGGAAGGGAATGAGCAGTTCTTC.